Below are 28 T cell receptor beta chains sequenced from a single sample in a study of CD8 T cells in ankylosing spondylitis. One entry per CDR3 protein, called by TCRdb with MiXCR from the 5' RACE reads. The sample holds approximately 100,000 distinct CDR3 sequences, almost 8.5% seen once. Material: blood, either unsorted or a sorted T cell fraction (not recorded which). The receptors stem from a male donor with ankylosing spondylitis or in good health (not recorded which).

This clonotype was counted at least ten times. V is TRBV7-9 and J is TRBJ2-3, with D hard to call. There are 13 residues in the CDR3. The germline V gene has CDR1 SEHNR and CDR2 FQNEAQ (reference sequence). Deletions cut 7 bases from V and 5 bases from J, with 13 bases between. The DNA of the CDR3 is TGTGCCAGCACCACGGGCGGTGGAGATACGCAGTATTTT. Its translation: CASTTGGGDTQYF.

This clonotype was counted many times. The genes are TRBV12-3 or TRBV12-4 and TRBJ2-7; 8 bases are shared with TRBD1. The CDR3 runs to 14 residues. With V trimmed by 1 base and J by 3 bases, 2 bases remained unmatched. The chain's CDR3 is CASSLGTGFYEQYF. CDR3 DNA sequence: TGTGCCAGCAGTTTAGGGACAGGGTTCTACGAGCAGTACTTC.

The chain uses TRBV19 and TRBJ2-5; TRBD1 is a possible D gene (6 bases). The V gene lost 10 bases and the J gene lost 2 bases, with 14 bases spanning the gap. This CDR3 has 13 residues. The germline gives CDR1 LNHDA, CDR2 SQIVND (reference sequence). The CDR3 region is CATTGTRQETQYF. CDR3 sequence (DNA): TGTGCCACAACCGGGACAAGGCAAGAGACCCAGTACTTC.

This clonotype has ten or more counts. The rearrangement links TRBV5-1 to TRBJ1-1; TRBD1 might be the D (5 bases). The CDR3 sequence is 14 residues long. Between the trimmed V and J ends, which lost 5 bases and 4 bases, there was a span of 15 bases. CDR1 is SGHRS and CDR2 is YFSETQ in the germline V gene. CDR3 residues: CASRGDDSVTEAFF. In DNA form, the CDR3 reads TGCGCCAGCAGGGGGGATGATTCGGTCACTGAAGCTTTCTTT.

Many counts were recorded for this clonotype. DNA for the CDR3: TGTGCCAGCAGCCCACGGCGACACCCACAAGAGACCCAGTACTTC. Encoded protein: CASSPRRHPQETQYF. The chain joins TRBV7-2 to TRBJ2-5, with D unclear. The CDR3 spans 15 residues. V was cut by 5 bases and J by 2 bases, with 15 bases left in between. In germline, CDR1 is SGHTA, CDR2 FQGNSA.

The chain carries TRBV12-3 or TRBV12-4 and TRBJ1-2; a possible D gene is TRBD1 (6 bases). The CDR3 sequence is 14 residues long. V gave up 6 bases and J gave up 4 bases, with 15 bases separating them. Here the CDR3 DNA reads TGTGCCAGCAGGAGCCAACAGGGAAGCTATGGCTACACCTTC. Translating gives CASRSQQGSYGYTF.

This clonotype was seen at least ten times. The rearrangement links TRBV4-3 to TRBJ2-1; a weak D match, TRBD2 (6 bases). The germline V gene encodes CDR1 LGHNA and CDR2 YSLEER. V was shortened by 0 bases and J by 5 bases, with 11 bases between the two germline ends. The CDR3 extends over 15 amino acids. CDR3 residues: CASSQDASAHNEQFF. For the CDR3, the DNA is TGCGCCAGCAGCCAAGATGCTAGCGCCCACAATGAGCAGTTCTTC.

This clonotype has a handful of counts. The genes are TRBV20-1 and TRBJ1-6, with D perhaps matching TRBD1 (5 bases). Looked up from germline, CDR1 is DFQATT and CDR2 is SNEGSKA (reference sequence). Deletions cut 0 bases from V and 14 bases from J, with 20 bases between. This CDR3 is built from 15 residues. The CDR3 region is CSAREVGTPTGALHF. The CDR3, as DNA: TGCAGTGCTAGAGAAGTTGGGACGCCGACCGGGGCCCTCCACTTT.

This clonotype appeared many times. This chain links TRBV9 with TRBJ2-5; no reliable D call. The CDR3 extends over 15 amino acids. CDR1 and CDR2 (germline): SGDLS, YYNGEE. Trimming stripped 0 bases from V and 2 bases from J, with 11 bases between. This CDR3 reads CASSVERYRQETQYF. Here the CDR3 DNA reads TGTGCCAGCAGCGTAGAAAGATATAGACAAGAGACCCAGTACTTC.

This clonotype was picked up many times. The chain uses TRBV11-2 and TRBJ1-3; no definite D call. The ends were cut back, 6 bases at V and 0 bases at J, with 9 bases in the middle. This CDR3 region has 14 residues. The germline CDR1 and CDR2 sequences are SGHAT and FQNNGV. The CDR3 here is CASRRPGSGNTIYF. CDR3 bases: TGTGCCAGCAGGAGGCCAGGCTCTGGAAACACCATATATTTT.

This clonotype was counted between two and nine times. This chain uses TRBV29-1 with TRBJ1-1, with D unresolved. There are 10 residues in the CDR3. Germline V lookup: CDR1 SQVTM, CDR2 ANQGSEA. Trimming left V 1 base short and J 7 bases short, with 4 bases between. CDR3: CSVEGLEAFF. CDR3 bases: TGCAGCGTTGAAGGACTTGAAGCTTTCTTT.

This clonotype was detected ten times or more. V usage is TRBV20-1 and J usage is TRBJ2-3, with D uncertain. From germline, CDR1 is DFQATT and CDR2 SNEGSKA (reference sequence). The CDR3 runs to 14 residues. The ends were cut back, 5 bases at V and 6 bases at J, with 18 bases in the middle. The CDR3 loop reads CSAADPINRDTQYF. As DNA, the CDR3 is TGCAGTGCTGCCGACCCGATCAACCGTGATACGCAGTATTTT.

On this clonotype: With a much larger clone just one base away, this may be a read error. The J gene is TRBJ1-1, the V gene TRBV20-1; unclear D gene. There are 13 residues in the CDR3. From germline, CDR1 is DFQATT and CDR2 SNEGSKA (reference sequence). V was clipped by 6 bases and J by 4 bases, with 15 bases between them. As DNA, the CDR3 is TGCAGTGCCACCCCGGGCACTATCACTGAAGCTTTCTTT. Protein sequence: CSATPGTITEAFF.

This clonotype was observed a few times. CDR3 protein: CASSLATGPQGIEQFF. The CDR3 DNA follows: TGCGCCAGCAGCTTGGCAACGGGACCCCAAGGTATAGAGCAGTTCTTC. The chain has TRBV5-1 and TRBJ2-1, with D tentatively TRBD1 or TRBD2 (5 bases each). V lost 0 bases to trimming and J lost 10 bases, with 20 bases between them. The CDR3 loop spans 16 amino acids. Germline-derived CDR1 and CDR2 are SGHRS and YFSETQ.

This clonotype showed up many times. The rearrangement links TRBV10-3 to TRBJ1-5, with D possibly being TRBD1 (5 bases). CDR1 is ENHRY, CDR2 SYGVKD, per germline. V gave up 7 bases and J gave up 4 bases, with 14 bases separating them. The CDR3 contains 14 residues. The CDR3 coding sequence is TGTGCCATCAAAGGGGAGGACTGGAATCAGCCCCAGCATTTT. It encodes CAIKGEDWNQPQHF.

This clonotype was observed at least ten times. This chain joins TRBV2 and TRBJ2-3; TRBD1 matches 9 bases. With V trimmed by 10 bases and J by 4 bases, 9 bases remained unmatched. Germline V gives CDR1 SNHLY, CDR2 FYNNEI. There are 14 residues in the CDR3. In nucleotides, the CDR3 is TGTGCCATAGATACAGGGGGCCTCTCAGATACGCAGTATTTT. Its protein is CAIDTGGLSDTQYF.

The chain couples TRBV6-2 or TRBV6-3 to TRBJ2-1; D not certain. V lost 6 bases, J lost 4 bases, and 13 bases lay in between. The CDR3 contains 14 residues. Germline V gene lookup returns CDR1 MNHEY and CDR2 SVGEGT. CDR3 loop: CASSQIPLYNEQFF. CDR3 nucleotide sequence: TGTGCCAGCAGCCAAATCCCACTTTACAATGAGCAGTTCTTC.

This clonotype was detected only a few times. The genes are TRBV6-1 and TRBJ2-7; 12 positions match TRBD1. Germline CDR1 and CDR2: MNHNS and SASEGT. The CDR3 runs to 16 residues. V gave up 0 bases and J gave up 3 bases; unmatched junction bases: 3. CDR3 region: CASSEAGTGGYYEQYF. In DNA, the CDR3 is TGTGCCAGCAGTGAAGCCGGGACAGGGGGCTACTACGAGCAGTACTTC.

The sample holds many counts of this clonotype. The V gene is TRBV29-1, the J gene TRBJ1-1, with D possibly being TRBD1 (5 bases). V lost 7 bases and J lost 9, with 21 bases in between. The CDR3 totals 13 residues. Per the germline V gene, CDR1 is SQVTM and CDR2 is ANQGSEA. The CDR3 region is CSAGGGLSSKAFF. Here the CDR3 DNA reads TGCAGCGCAGGCGGGGGTTTATCCTCGAAAGCTTTCTTT.

This clonotype was seen at least ten times. This chain links TRBV10-3 with TRBJ2-7; weak D call: TRBD2 (6 bases). The germline V and J ends were trimmed by 5 bases and 1 base, with 12 bases remaining between them. CDR3 length: 14 residues. CDR1 is ENHRY, CDR2 SYGVKD, per germline. CDR3 DNA: TGTGCCATCAGTAATTCGGGAGAGTCCTACGAGCAGTACTTC. Translating gives CAISNSGESYEQYF.

V usage is TRBV10-3 and J usage is TRBJ1-4; no clear D. Trimming stripped 6 bases from V and 6 bases from J, with 14 bases between. There are 14 residues in the CDR3. Per germline, CDR1 ENHRY and CDR2 SYGVKD. The CDR3 DNA is TGTGCCATCAGCCCTCGGCTAGGGCATGAAAAACTGTTTTTT. It specifies CAISPRLGHEKLFF.

This clonotype has a count of ten or more. V and J are TRBV9 and TRBJ2-2; D gene unclear. Trimming shortened V by 1 base and J by 1 base, and 8 bases separated the two germline ends. The CDR3 spans 15 residues. Germline assignment: CDR1 SGDLS and CDR2 YYNGEE. In nucleotides, the CDR3 is TGTGCCAGCAGCGTAAGCGTCAGGAACACCGGGGAGCTGTTTTTT. Its protein product is CASSVSVRNTGELFF.

There are many counts of this clonotype. Written as DNA, the CDR3 is TGTGCCAGCAGCAAAGCGCGACAGGGGAAGGGGCGCAATCAGCCCCAGCATTTT. It translates to CASSKARQGKGRNQPQHF. The V call is TRBV21-1, the J call TRBJ1-5; the D segment call TRBD1 is taken from the table without a DNA check. TRBV21-1 is shown as a pseudogene. The CDR3 has 18 residues.

A word on this clonotype: Given a much more abundant clone one base away, this may be a read error. This sequence joins TRBV5-1 and TRBJ1-1, with TRBD1 identical over 9 bases. This CDR3 has 15 residues. Germline values: CDR1 SGHRS, CDR2 YFSETQ. CDR3 loop: CASSRQGDMNTETFF. The CDR3, as DNA: TGCGCCAGCAGTAGACAGGGGGATATGAACACTGAAACTTTCTTT.

This clonotype was counted many times. The chain carries TRBV7-9 and TRBJ1-5, with 7 nucleotides matching TRBD1. V lost 5 bases and J lost 4; bases outside the gene matches: 5. CDR3 length equals 14 residues. Germline V gives CDR1 SEHNR, CDR2 FQNEAQ (reference sequence). In DNA, the CDR3 is TGTGCCAGCAGCCGGGGACAGATAAATCAGCCCCAGCATTTT. This translates into CASSRGQINQPQHF.

This clonotype showed up many times. The chain has TRBV11-2 and TRBJ2-5; weak D call: TRBD2 (6 bases). CDR3 size: 21 residues. With 0 bases removed from V and 2 bases from J, the gap between germline ends came to 28 bases. Germline loops: CDR1 SGHAT, CDR2 FQNNGV. CDR3 region: CASSLEGKLERRGRLQETQYF. The DNA for the CDR3 is TGTGCCAGCAGCTTAGAGGGAAAACTAGAGAGGCGGGGTAGGCTTCAAGAGACCCAGTACTTC. The entire variable domain, with the rest obtained from reference TRBV11-2 and TRBJ2-5, is as follows: EAGVAQSPRYKIIEKRQSVAFWCNPISGHATLYWYQQILGQGPKLLIQFQNNGVVDDSQLPKDRFSAERLKGVDSTLKIQPAKLEDSAVYLCASSLEGKLERRGRLQETQYFGPGTRLLVL.

Many counts were recorded for this clonotype. This sequence joins TRBV6-1 and TRBJ2-7; the D is unclear. The V gene's germline CDR1 is MNHNS and CDR2 SASEGT. This CDR3 comprises 15 residues. V lost 2 bases and J 2 bases, leaving 13 bases between the germline ends. CDR3 loop: CASSEFGAITYEQYF. CDR3 sequence (DNA): TGTGCCAGCAGTGAATTTGGAGCCATAACCTACGAGCAGTACTTC.

This clonotype was found many times. The chain has TRBV5-1 and TRBJ2-1; D possibly uses TRBD1 or TRBD2 (5 bases each). CDR3 length equals 14 residues. The germline V gene encodes CDR1 SGHRS and CDR2 YFSETQ. V was pared by 7 bases and J by 0 bases, with 11 bases between. CDR3 sequence (DNA): TGCGCCAGCGGGGGATCAAGCTCCTACAATGAGCAGTTCTTC. Amino acids: CASGGSSSYNEQFF.